The clone carrying this T cell receptor beta chain was recorded many times. The CDR3 has 15 residues. CDR1 is SGHTA, CDR2 FQGNSA, per germline. V trimming: 4 bases; J trimming: 4 bases; junction bases outside the gene matches: 5. TCRdb re-derived calls from the 5' RACE reads in MiXCR, one entry per CDR3 protein. The sample has around 79,000 distinct CDR3 sequences; 5% are singletons. This sample stems from a study of T cells of healthy individuals. The TCR originated in a female donor in good health. The chain employs TRBV7-2 and TRBJ1-4, with 8 bases aligning to TRBD1. The CDR3 coding sequence is TGTGCCAGCAGCTCTCGGACAGGGCTTAATGAAAAACTGTTTTTT. It yields the protein CASSSRTGLNEKLFF. Combining the CDR3 with reference TRBV7-2 and TRBJ1-4 gives the whole variable domain GAGVSQSPSNKVTEKGKDVELRCDPISGHTALYWYRQSLGQGLEFLIYFQGNSAPDKSGLPSDRFSAERTGGSVSTLTIQRTQQEDSAVYLCASSSRTGLNEKLFFGSGTQLSVL.